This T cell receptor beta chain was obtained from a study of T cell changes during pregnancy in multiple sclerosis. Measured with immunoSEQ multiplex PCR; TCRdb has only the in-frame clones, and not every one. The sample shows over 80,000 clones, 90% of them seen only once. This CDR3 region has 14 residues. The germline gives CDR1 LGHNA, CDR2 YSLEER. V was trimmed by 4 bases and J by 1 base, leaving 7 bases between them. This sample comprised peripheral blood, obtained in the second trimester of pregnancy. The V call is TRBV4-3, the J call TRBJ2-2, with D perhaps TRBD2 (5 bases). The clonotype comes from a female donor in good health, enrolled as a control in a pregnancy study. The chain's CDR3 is CASSLGVNTGELFF. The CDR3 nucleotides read TGCGCCAGCAGCCTCGGGGTGAACACCGGGGAGCTGTTTTTT.